The 24 T cell receptor beta chains below were found in one sample sequenced in a study of PD-1 blockade in classical Hodgkin lymphoma. The table came from immunoSEQ multiplex PCR; TCRdb's copy has only in-frame clones and leaves some out. The sample has some 16,000 clones; about 80% are singletons. The time point is: cycle 4 day 1 (C4D1), after 6 weeks of nivolumab. No patient escaped relapse after autologous stem cell transplantation, and brentuximab vedotin exposure varied. The material was peripheral blood mononuclear cells (PBMCs), obtained before the fourth cycle of nivolumab. Receptor source: a human donor with classical Hodgkin lymphoma.

The CDR3 nucleotides are TGTGCCAGCAGCCCGCCTAGCGGGGGTTCAAGGCAGTTCTTC. Protein product: CASSPPSGGSRQFF. This chain links TRBV9 with TRBJ2-1; 10 bases match TRBD2. This CDR3 comprises 14 residues. CDR1 is SGDLS, CDR2 YYNGEE, per germline. V was pared by 4 bases and J by 12 bases, with 10 bases of the junction left unmatched.

The rearrangement joins TRBV12-5 to TRBJ1-5; a possible D gene is TRBD1 (6 bases). This CDR3 contains 14 residues. The V gene lost 6 bases and the J gene lost 4 bases, with 13 bases spanning the gap. Germline-derived CDR1 and CDR2 are LGHNT and FRNRAP. CDR3 nucleotide sequence: TGTGCTAGTGGCCTGGGGGCAAGGAATCAGCCCCAGCATTTT. Its translation is CASGLGARNQPQHF.

The CDR3 loop is CASSLAVGLGGELFF. Written as DNA, the CDR3 is TGTGCCAGCAGCTTAGCGGTGGGGCTCGGCGGGGAGCTGTTTTTT. This chain connects TRBV7-9 to TRBJ2-2; a possible D gene is TRBD1 (5 bases). CDR3 length: 15 residues. Trimming shortened V by 0 bases and J by 7 bases, and 12 bases separated the two germline ends. Germline CDR1 reads SEHNR; CDR2 reads FQNEAQ (reference sequence).

The chain recombines TRBV6-5 with TRBJ2-5, with no clear D. The J call may be incorrect, as the DNA end agrees better with TRBJ2-7. Germline V gene sequence: CDR1 MNHEY, CDR2 SVGAGI. There are 13 residues in the CDR3. The CDR3 nucleotides read TGTGCCAGCAGTTCTCGAGGTTCCTACGAGCAGTACTTC. It is translated as CASSSRGSYEQYF.

This clone was observed a few times. This rearrangement joins TRBV7-9 to TRBJ2-1; 9 bases map to TRBD2. The CDR3 totals 16 residues. Germline values: CDR1 SEHNR, CDR2 FQNEAQ (reference sequence). Losses at the gene ends were 5 bases for V and 5 bases for J; bases not matched to a gene: 10. The CDR3 is CASSPLAGGPHNEQFF. CDR3 DNA sequence: TGTGCCAGCAGCCCACTTGCGGGGGGGCCTCACAATGAGCAGTTCTTC.

The chain employs TRBV5-1 and TRBJ2-7; D is unresolved. The CDR3 totals 14 residues. Looked up from germline, CDR1 is SGHRS and CDR2 is YFSETQ. V shed 0 bases and J shed 0 bases, with 7 bases lying between them. The CDR3 sequence is CASSLVVGSYEQYF. The CDR3, as DNA: TGCGCCAGCAGCTTGGTTGTCGGCTCCTACGAGCAGTACTTC.

The chain is built from TRBV7-9 and TRBJ2-1; 8 bases match TRBD1. V gave up 1 base and J gave up 9 bases; unmatched junction bases: 11. The CDR3 totals 16 residues. From germline, CDR1 is SEHNR and CDR2 FQNEAQ (reference sequence). The CDR3 reads CASSLGGTRGLSEQFF. The CDR3 bases are TGTGCCAGCAGCTTAGGGGGTACCAGGGGGCTTAGTGAGCAGTTCTTC.

The table lists this clone with a count of one. The V call is TRBV5-1, the J call TRBJ2-2, with no clear D. The CDR3 contains 15 residues. Between the trimmed V and J ends, which lost 0 bases and 1 base, there was a span of 7 bases. Germline V gene lookup returns CDR1 SGHRS and CDR2 YFSETQ. DNA of the CDR3: TGCGCCAGCAGCTTGGCGCCGGGGAACACCGGGGAGCTGTTTTTT. Amino acids: CASSLAPGNTGELFF.

The chain joins TRBV13 to TRBJ1-1; 11 bases are shared with TRBD1. The germline gives CDR1 PRHDT, CDR2 FYEKMQ (reference sequence). V was pared by 4 bases and J by 1 base, with 2 bases of the junction left unmatched. This CDR3 comprises 15 residues. The CDR3 loop is CASSWDRGRNTEAFF. The CDR3 nucleotides are TGTGCCAGCAGCTGGGACAGGGGGAGGAACACTGAAGCTTTCTTT.

The V and J genes are TRBV7-9 and TRBJ1-2, with TRBD1 matching over 7 bases. Germline CDR1 and CDR2: SEHNR and FQNEAQ (reference sequence). The CDR3 consists of 13 residues. V trimming: 5 bases; J trimming: 7 bases; junction bases outside the gene matches: 7. In DNA form, the CDR3 reads TGTGCCAGCAGCGTAGACAGGGTGGGTGGCTACACCTTC. It translates to CASSVDRVGGYTF.

The rearrangement joins TRBV7-9 to TRBJ1-2, with a possible D match to TRBD1 (6 bases). This CDR3 is 15 amino acids long. The ends were cut back, 2 bases at V and 4 bases at J, with 14 bases in the middle. CDR1 is SEHNR and CDR2 is FQNEAQ in the germline V gene (reference sequence). CDR3 amino acids: CASSLPGAQFYGYTF. The CDR3 nucleotides read TGTGCCAGCAGCTTACCAGGGGCACAGTTCTATGGCTACACCTTC.

The chain links TRBV10-1 to TRBJ2-7; tentatively, D is TRBD1 (5 bases). From germline, CDR1 is WNHNN and CDR2 SYGVQD (reference sequence). This CDR3 has 16 amino acids. V was cut by 6 bases and J by 0 bases, with 18 bases left in between. CDR3 in DNA: TGCGCCAGCAGCGCGCTTGCGGAAGGGGACTCCTACGAGCAGTACTTC. Its protein product is CASSALAEGDSYEQYF.

The chain combines TRBV7-9 with TRBJ1-5; D is ambiguous. The CDR3 is made up of 13 amino acids. V gave up 3 bases and J gave up 3 bases, with 6 bases separating them. Germline V gene sequence: CDR1 SEHNR, CDR2 FQNEAQ (reference sequence). Here the CDR3 DNA reads TGTGCCAGCAGCTTCGGTCACAATCAGCCCCAGCATTTT. Translating gives CASSFGHNQPQHF.

This clone appeared a few times. The chain joins TRBV10-1 to TRBJ1-5; 8 bases are a match to TRBD1. V trimming: 7 bases; J trimming: 3 bases; junction bases outside the gene matches: 5. CDR1 and CDR2 from the germline V gene are WNHNN and SYGVQD (reference sequence). This CDR3 has 14 residues. The CDR3 DNA follows: TGCGCCAGCACTCGGGACAGGTCCAATCAGCCCCAGCATTTT. Its translation is CASTRDRSNQPQHF.

The V gene is TRBV18, the J gene TRBJ1-2; D gene ambiguous. The CDR3 consists of 13 residues. Germline V gives CDR1 KGHSH, CDR2 LQKENI. V was shortened by 2 bases and J by 7 bases, with 11 bases between the two germline ends. This chain's CDR3 is CASSPESAGGYTF. Written as DNA, the CDR3 is TGTGCCAGCTCACCAGAGTCGGCGGGTGGCTACACCTTC.

This clone was recorded once. The chain has TRBV6-6 and TRBJ2-3, with D possibly matching TRBD1 (6 bases). The CDR3 is 16 amino acids. V lost 8 bases and J lost 0, with 18 bases in between. Germline V CDR1 and CDR2: MNHNY, SVGAGI (reference sequence). CDR3 coding DNA: TGTGCCAGCTTGTGGGGAACAGGGTCTAGCACAGATACGCAGTATTTT. Its protein is CASLWGTGSSTDTQYF.

As concerns this clone: Germline is not matched at one junction end, which may reflect a read error. The rearrangement links TRBV7-7 to TRBJ2-7, with 11 positions matching TRBD1. The length of the CDR3 is 18 residues. Germline V gene lookup returns CDR1 SSHAT and CDR2 FNYEAQ (reference sequence). The CDR3 spells CASSLESGQGDNTYEQYF. CDR3 sequence (DNA): TGTGCTAGCAGCTTAGAGTCGGGACAGGGGGACAACACCTACGAGCAGTACTTC.

The chain couples TRBV7-8 to TRBJ2-5; maybe TRBD1 (5 bases). V was pared by 5 bases and J by 1 base, with 17 bases between. The germline gives CDR1 SGHVS, CDR2 FQNEAQ. This CDR3 is built from 16 residues. The CDR3 protein is CASSLGQLNSQETQYF. The CDR3 coding sequence is TGTGCCAGCAGCCTTGGACAACTTAACAGCCAAGAGACCCAGTACTTC.

The rearrangement links TRBV5-1 to TRBJ2-5; tentatively, D is TRBD2 (6 bases). Germline V gives CDR1 SGHRS, CDR2 YFSETQ. The CDR3 sequence is 14 residues long. V was pared by 2 bases and J by 2 bases, with 10 bases between. CDR3 region: CASSLNSGQETQYF. CDR3 nucleotide sequence: TGCGCCAGCAGCTTAAATAGCGGACAAGAGACCCAGTACTTC.

The chain couples TRBV5-1 to TRBJ2-5; a possible D gene is TRBD2 (5 bases). Germline CDR1 SGHRS, CDR2 YFSETQ. The ends were cut back, 4 bases at V and 4 bases at J, with 11 bases in the middle. The CDR3 extends over 13 amino acids. CDR3 in amino acids: CASSTGGPETQYF. The CDR3 DNA reads TGCGCCAGCAGCACCGGAGGCCCAGAGACCCAGTACTTC.

The chain is built from TRBV6-5 and TRBJ1-2, with D maybe TRBD1 (6 bases). CDR3 size: 13 residues. From germline, CDR1 is MNHEY and CDR2 SVGAGI. V lost 6 bases to trimming and J lost 6 bases, with 14 bases between them. CDR3 region: CASSPVWGHGYTF. The CDR3 DNA reads as TGTGCCAGCAGCCCCGTGTGGGGGCATGGCTACACCTTC.

By share, this clone counts as medium-sized. V gene TRBV2 combines with J gene TRBJ2-5; weak D call: TRBD2 (6 bases). The CDR3 extends over 13 amino acids. V was clipped by 8 bases and J by 5 bases, with 15 bases between them. Germline V lookup: CDR1 SNHLY, CDR2 FYNNEI. For the CDR3, the DNA is TGTGCCAGCCAAGACTCGCGGGGCGAGACCCAGTACTTC. Translation gives CASQDSRGETQYF.

The genes are TRBV4-1 and TRBJ2-3; 8 nucleotides match TRBD2. Germline CDR1 and CDR2: MGHRA and YSYEKL. CDR3 length equals 14 residues. After removal of 1 base from V and 6 bases from J, the junction contained 3 bases not matched to a gene. The CDR3 spells CASSQVEREDTQYF. The CDR3 DNA reads as TGCGCCAGCAGCCAAGTTGAGCGGGAGGATACGCAGTATTTT.

The CDR3 loop reads CASSSGLDTGELFF. In DNA form, the CDR3 reads TGTGCCAGCAGCTCAGGATTGGACACCGGGGAGCTGTTTTTT. This chain links TRBV7-8 with TRBJ2-2; D is ambiguous. The CDR3 has 14 amino acids. Germline loops: CDR1 SGHVS, CDR2 FQNEAQ. Trimming left V 4 bases short and J 3 bases short, with 9 bases between. The variable domain in full, with the rest retrieved from reference TRBV7-8 and TRBJ2-2, is GAGVSQSPRYKVAKRGQDVALRCDPISGHVSLFWYQQALGQGPEFLTYFQNEAQLDKSGLPSDRFFAERPEGSVSTLKIQRTQQEDSAVYLCASSSGLDTGELFFGEGSRLTVL.